This TCR beta chain was sequenced during a study of CD4 and CD8 cells across lung adenocarcinoma regions. In TCRdb, the PCR reads were re-called with MiXCR into one record per CDR3 protein. The sample comprises approximately 3,300 distinct CDR3 sequences, 45% to 60% of which are singletons, and 46% rests with the top ten. The patients had localized lung adenocarcinoma, a non-small cell subtype. The sequence was obtained from a male donor with lung adenocarcinoma. The CD4 and CD8 labels of this study may be unreliable. The sequenced material came from CD8+ T cells from the center of a lung tumor.

CDR3 nucleotide sequence: TGTGCCAGCAGCTTACGGACTAGCGGAGGGACGGATACGCAGTATTTT. This gives the protein CASSLRTSGGTDTQYF. V usage is TRBV7-6 and J usage is TRBJ2-3; 10 bases fit TRBD2. V dropped 2 bases and J dropped 6; count of bases not matched to a gene: 8. Germline CDR1 and CDR2: SGHVS and FNYEAQ. This CDR3 is built from 16 residues.